This T cell receptor (beta chain) was profiled in a study of OX40 agonist ivuxolimab in advanced cancers. Repertoires were generated with immunoSEQ multiplex PCR, while TCRdb's copy carries only in-frame clones and drops some. The profile shows around 71,000 clones, more than 85% of them singletons. In germline, CDR1 is SGHNT, CDR2 YYREEE (reference sequence). This CDR3 comprises 16 residues. Deletions cut 0 bases from V and 0 bases from J, with 9 bases between. Any history of autoimmune disease or systemic immunosuppression disqualified patients. The genes are TRBV5-4 and TRBJ2-2, with a weak D call TRBD1 (5 bases). The TCR originated in an adult with an advanced solid tumor such as melanoma, head and neck, liver or kidney cancer. This material consisted of CD4+ or CD8+ T cells sorted from blood, taken in a trial of the OX40 agonist ivuxolimab. CDR3 DNA: TGTGCCAGCAGCTTGGGGGCCAGGGCGAACACCGGGGAGCTGTTTTTT. Residues: CASSLGARANTGELFF.